The present T cell receptor beta chain was sequenced within a study of cytomegalovirus exposure and HLA in healthy donors. Study findings and constraints: The authors later linked a missense DCLRE1C variant to TCR beta V- and J-gene trimming. Prediction of most subjects' HLA-A and HLA-B alleles by TCR beta sequences was reportedly accurate.

On this clone: The antigen is not known.

In germline, CDR1 is SGHRS, CDR2 YFSETQ. Trimming shortened V by 4 bases and J by 0 bases, and 16 bases separated the two germline ends. This CDR3 contains 16 residues. Amplification used 60 Vbeta primers and 13 Jbeta primers. In the authors' methods: In a later analysis, 10 million to 11 million of 83 million or so unique beta chains occurred in at least two donors. Measured with immunoSEQ multiplex PCR; TCRdb has only the in-frame clones, and not every one. That table gives V, J and clone size, and the DNA gave D and trimming. The repertoire consists of 150,000 to 200,000 clones, with roughly four fifths occurring once and the leading ten covering roughly 10%.

The sequencing sample was made of PBMCs. The chain is built from TRBV5-1 and TRBJ1-2; D is unresolved. The clonotype was recovered from a man aged 50 to 59 in good health and CMV-seropositive. In DNA form, the CDR3 reads TGCGCCAGCAGCCGAGATGCGGGGTCAGCTAACTATGGCTACACCTTC. Protein: CASSRDAGSANYGYTF.